This T cell receptor (beta chain) was recorded in a study of blood T cell repertoires in COVID-19. On the study more broadly: Samples representing acute and convalescent COVID-19 were sourced from the United States, Italy and Spain. Sources were T cells, B-cell-depleted T cells, or PBMCs; the material itself was cDNA or gDNA.

Concerning this clone itself: The junction differs from germline at one of its ends, possibly a read error.

CDR3 size: 15 residues. Per germline, CDR1 SSHAT and CDR2 FNYEAQ (reference sequence). Original processing methods: Estimation of nucleated cell counts relied on the amplification of reference gene primers. Profiled with immunoSEQ multiplex PCR; TCRdb holds only in-frame clones, not every one. V, J and clone size are taken as reported in that table, and D and trimming were inferred from the DNA itself. The sample lists about 190,000 clones; 80% to 90% were seen once. This sequence joins TRBV7-7 and TRBJ1-3; 10 positions agree with TRBD1. Specimen: peripheral blood. This TCR came from a man between 25 and 39 years old with active or convalescent COVID-19. The CDR3 loop is CASSADRGLGNTIYF. The CDR3 DNA is TGTGCTAGCAGCGCCGACAGGGGGCTAGGAAACACCATATATTTT.